This T cell receptor beta chain was observed in a study of blood T cell repertoires in COVID-19 (dated by TCRdb to 2018 to 2021). General notes on the study: Samples covering the acute and convalescent phases of COVID-19 were provided by collaborators in the United States, Italy and Spain. The prospective study material was composed of cDNA or gDNA derived from T cells, B-cell-depleted T cells, or PBMCs. Subjects who had been exposed to COVID-19, were actively infected with it, or had recovered from it provided the deeply sampled blood TCRbeta repertoires that made up the dataset. The repertoires were released in a freely available public database intended as a resource for research on the immune response to SARS-CoV-2. The samples were drawn from the first 160 participants of the ongoing ImmuneRACE study and from under 1,500 subjects provided by 6 global collaborators. Nearly every sample came with metadata listing a de-identified subject ID, COVID-19 status, age in years and sex. Where HLA class I and class II types were available, the types were taken from metadata supplied by the sample provider, not from assay-based typing.

Based on the germline V gene, the CDR1 and CDR2 sequences are SGHRS and YFSETQ. CDR3 length: 13 amino acids, cysteine to phenylalanine. Solely the CDR3 DNA is kept, with 39 bases framed from the first base. V is pared back by 4 bases and J by 4 bases, with 12 bases lying between the germline termini. In Seattle, one collaborating source enrolled patients while the infection was active and tracked those patients longitudinally over the course of disease. Collaborating institutions collected whole blood in K2EDTA tubes following their own protocols. For TCRbeta analysis, collaborator samples were shipped as frozen whole blood, as isolated PBMCs, or as DNA extracted from either sample type. TCRbeta CDR3 regions were amplified from genomic DNA by means of the immunoSEQ Assay, a bias-controlled multiplex PCR. In the source study's methods: Nucleated cell counts per sample were estimated from amplification of reference gene primers within the assay. To quantify the absolute abundance of each unique TCRbeta CDR3 rearrangement, sequence reads were collapsed and filtered. For each sample, productive Simpson clonality was calculated by taking the square root of Simpson's diversity index across productive rearrangements. Not all clones reach the TCRdb copy of this immuneACCESS table, which keeps in-frame sequences only. Checked studies attribute under half of the gap to unresolved V genes and leave the rest unexplained. V and J calls and clone size are copied from that table; D and trimming were computed from the DNA. The sample data list 150,000 to 200,000 clones, and roughly 88% of these were observed just once. The ten most abundant clones make up around 6.9% of the sample.

Details on this clone: Its target antigen remains unknown. Qualities for individual bases were not recorded, and no much larger clone is one base off.

What the authors observed across the whole study: The amount of clinical and demographic metadata varied by source and participant and was provided uncurated.

The V and J genes are TRBV5-1 and TRBJ2-7, with the D gene uncertain. Sequenced sample: peripheral blood. The sequence came from an elderly man with COVID-19, enrolled during active disease. The CDR3 loop reads CASSPLQAYEQYF. The DNA is TGCGCCAGCAGCCCGCTGCAGGCTTACGAGCAGTACTTC.